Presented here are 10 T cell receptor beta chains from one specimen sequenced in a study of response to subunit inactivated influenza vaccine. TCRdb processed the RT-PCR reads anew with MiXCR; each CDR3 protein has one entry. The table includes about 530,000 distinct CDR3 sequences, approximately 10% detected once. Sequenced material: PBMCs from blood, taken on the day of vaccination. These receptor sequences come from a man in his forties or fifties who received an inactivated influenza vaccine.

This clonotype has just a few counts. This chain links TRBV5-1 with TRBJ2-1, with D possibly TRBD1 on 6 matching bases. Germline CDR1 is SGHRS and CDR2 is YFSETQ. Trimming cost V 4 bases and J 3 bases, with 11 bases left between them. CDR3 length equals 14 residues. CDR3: CASSGQGHYNEQFF. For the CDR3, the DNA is TGCGCCAGCAGCGGGCAGGGGCACTACAATGAGCAGTTCTTC.

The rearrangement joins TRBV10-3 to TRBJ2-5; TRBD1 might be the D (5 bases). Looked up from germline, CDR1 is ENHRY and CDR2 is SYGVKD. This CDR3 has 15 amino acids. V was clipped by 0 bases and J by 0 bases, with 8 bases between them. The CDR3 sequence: CAISESFRDQETQYF. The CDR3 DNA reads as TGTGCCATCAGTGAGTCCTTCAGGGACCAAGAGACCCAGTACTTC.

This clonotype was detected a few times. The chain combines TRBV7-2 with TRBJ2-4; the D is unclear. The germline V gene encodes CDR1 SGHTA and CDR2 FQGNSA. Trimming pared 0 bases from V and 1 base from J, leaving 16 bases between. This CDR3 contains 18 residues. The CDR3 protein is CASSLAPSPRNAKNIQYF. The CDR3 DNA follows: TGTGCCAGCAGCTTAGCACCCAGCCCAAGAAATGCCAAAAACATTCAGTACTTC.

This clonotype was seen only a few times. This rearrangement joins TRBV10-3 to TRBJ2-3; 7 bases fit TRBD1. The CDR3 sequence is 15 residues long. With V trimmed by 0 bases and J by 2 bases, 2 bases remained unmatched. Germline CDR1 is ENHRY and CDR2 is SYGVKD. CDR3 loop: CAISESGQATDTQYF. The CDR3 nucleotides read TGTGCCATCAGTGAGTCCGGACAGGCCACAGATACGCAGTATTTT.

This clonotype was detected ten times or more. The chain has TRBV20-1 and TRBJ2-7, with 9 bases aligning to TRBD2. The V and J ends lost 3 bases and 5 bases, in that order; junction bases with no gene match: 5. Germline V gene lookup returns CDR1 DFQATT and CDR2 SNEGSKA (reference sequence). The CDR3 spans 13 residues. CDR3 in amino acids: CSARASGTHEQYF. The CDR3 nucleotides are TGCAGTGCTAGGGCTAGCGGGACCCACGAGCAGTACTTC.

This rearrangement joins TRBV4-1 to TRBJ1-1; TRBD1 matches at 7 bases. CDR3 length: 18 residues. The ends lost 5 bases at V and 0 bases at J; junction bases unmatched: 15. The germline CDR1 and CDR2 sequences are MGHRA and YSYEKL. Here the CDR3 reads CASSYQGGRSSMNTEAFF. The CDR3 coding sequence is TGCGCCAGCAGCTACCAGGGGGGGCGAAGTTCCATGAACACTGAAGCTTTCTTT.

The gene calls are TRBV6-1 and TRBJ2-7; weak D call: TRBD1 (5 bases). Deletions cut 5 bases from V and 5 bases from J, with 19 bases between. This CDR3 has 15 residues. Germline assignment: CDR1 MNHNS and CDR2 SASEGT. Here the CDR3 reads CASSPPTAGRDEQYF. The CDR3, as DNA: TGTGCCAGCAGTCCCCCTACCGCAGGGCGCGACGAGCAGTACTTC.

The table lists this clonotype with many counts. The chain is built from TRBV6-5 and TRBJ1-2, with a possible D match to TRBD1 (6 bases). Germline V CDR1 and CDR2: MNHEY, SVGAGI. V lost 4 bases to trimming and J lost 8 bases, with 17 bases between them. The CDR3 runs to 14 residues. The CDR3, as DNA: TGTGCCAGCAGTTCCCCCGTTGGGGGCAACGGCTACACCTTC. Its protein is CASSSPVGGNGYTF.

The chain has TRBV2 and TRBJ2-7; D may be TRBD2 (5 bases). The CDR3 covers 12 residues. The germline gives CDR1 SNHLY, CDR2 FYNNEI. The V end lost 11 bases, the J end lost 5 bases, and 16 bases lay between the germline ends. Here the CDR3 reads CAQRSGIHEQYF. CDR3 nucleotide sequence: TGTGCCCAAAGGTCGGGGATCCACGAGCAGTACTTC.

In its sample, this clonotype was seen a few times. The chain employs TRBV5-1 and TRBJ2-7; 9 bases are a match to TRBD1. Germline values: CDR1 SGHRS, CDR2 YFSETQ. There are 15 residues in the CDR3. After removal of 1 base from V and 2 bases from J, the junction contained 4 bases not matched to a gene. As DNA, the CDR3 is TGCGCCAGCAGCTTGCCCGGGACAGGGACCTACGAGCAGTACTTC. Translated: CASSLPGTGTYEQYF. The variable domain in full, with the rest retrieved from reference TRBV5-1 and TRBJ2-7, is KAGVTQTPRYLIKTRGQQVTLSCSPISGHRSVSWYQQTPGQGLQFLFEYFSETQRNKGNFPGRFSGRQFSNSRSEMNVSTLELGDSALYLCASSLPGTGTYEQYFGPGTRLTVT.